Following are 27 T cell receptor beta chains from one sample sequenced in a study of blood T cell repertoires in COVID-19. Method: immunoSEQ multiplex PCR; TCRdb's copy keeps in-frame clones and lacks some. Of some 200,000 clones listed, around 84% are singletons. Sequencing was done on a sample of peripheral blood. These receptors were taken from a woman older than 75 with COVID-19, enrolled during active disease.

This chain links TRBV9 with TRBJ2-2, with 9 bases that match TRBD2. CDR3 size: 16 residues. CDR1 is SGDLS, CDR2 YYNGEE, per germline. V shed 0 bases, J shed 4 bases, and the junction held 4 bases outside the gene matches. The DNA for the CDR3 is TGTGCCAGCAGCGTAGTTGCGGGGGGGACCACCGGGGAGCTGTTTTTT. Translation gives CASSVVAGGTTGELFF.

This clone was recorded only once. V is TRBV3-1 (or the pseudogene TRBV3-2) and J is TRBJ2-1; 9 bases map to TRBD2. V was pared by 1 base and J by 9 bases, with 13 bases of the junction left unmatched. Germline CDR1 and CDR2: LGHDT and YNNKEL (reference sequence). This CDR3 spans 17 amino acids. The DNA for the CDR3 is TGTGCCAGCAGCCAAGGTCAATTCAGCGGGGGGAACATTGAGCAGTTCTTC. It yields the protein CASSQGQFSGGNIEQFF.

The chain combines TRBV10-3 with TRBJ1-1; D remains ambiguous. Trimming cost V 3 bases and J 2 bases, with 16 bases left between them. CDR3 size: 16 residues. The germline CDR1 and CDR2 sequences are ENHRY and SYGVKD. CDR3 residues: CAISDHGSGRNTEAFF. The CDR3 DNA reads TGTGCCATCAGTGACCACGGGAGTGGCCGTAACACTGAAGCTTTCTTT.

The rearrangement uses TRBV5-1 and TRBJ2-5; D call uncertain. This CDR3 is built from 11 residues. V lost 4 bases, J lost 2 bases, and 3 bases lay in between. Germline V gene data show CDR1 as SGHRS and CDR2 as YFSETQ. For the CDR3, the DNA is TGCGCCAGCAGCCAACAAGAGACCCAGTACTTC. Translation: CASSQQETQYF.

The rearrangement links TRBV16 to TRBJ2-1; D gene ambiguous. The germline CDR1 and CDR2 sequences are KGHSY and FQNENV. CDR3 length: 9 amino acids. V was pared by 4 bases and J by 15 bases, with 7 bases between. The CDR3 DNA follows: TGTGCCAGCAGCCCCCCGGGGTTCTTC. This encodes CASSPPGFF.

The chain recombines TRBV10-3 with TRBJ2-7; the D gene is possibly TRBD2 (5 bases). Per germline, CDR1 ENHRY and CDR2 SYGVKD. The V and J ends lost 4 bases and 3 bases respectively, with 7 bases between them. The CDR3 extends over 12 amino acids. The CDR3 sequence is CAISGGDYEQYV. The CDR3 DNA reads TGTGCCATCAGTGGGGGAGACTACGAGCAGTACGTC.

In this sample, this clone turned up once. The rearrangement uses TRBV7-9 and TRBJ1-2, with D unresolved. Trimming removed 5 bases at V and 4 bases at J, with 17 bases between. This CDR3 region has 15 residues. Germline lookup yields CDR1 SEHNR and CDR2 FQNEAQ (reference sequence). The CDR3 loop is CASSHFNSGSYGYTF. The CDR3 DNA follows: TGTGCCAGCAGCCACTTCAACAGTGGGAGCTATGGCTACACCTTC. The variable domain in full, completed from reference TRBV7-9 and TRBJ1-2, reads DTGVSQNPRHKITKRGQNVTFRCDPISEHNRLYWYRQTLGQGPEFLTYFQNEAQLEKSRLLSDRFSAERPKGSFSTLEIQRTEQGDSAMYLCASSHFNSGSYGYTFGSGTRLTVV.

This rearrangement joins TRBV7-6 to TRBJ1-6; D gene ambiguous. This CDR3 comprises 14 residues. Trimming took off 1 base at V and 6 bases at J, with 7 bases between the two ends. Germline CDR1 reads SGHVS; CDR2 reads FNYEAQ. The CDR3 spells CASSLGLSNSPLHF. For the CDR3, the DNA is TGTGCCAGCAGCTTAGGACTCAGTAATTCACCCCTCCACTTT. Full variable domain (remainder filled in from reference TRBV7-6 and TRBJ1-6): GAGVSQSPRYKVTKRGQDVALRCDPISGHVSLYWYRQALGQGPEFLTYFNYEAQQDKSGLPNDRFSAERPEGSISTLTIQRTEQRDSAMYRCASSLGLSNSPLHFGNGTRLTVT.

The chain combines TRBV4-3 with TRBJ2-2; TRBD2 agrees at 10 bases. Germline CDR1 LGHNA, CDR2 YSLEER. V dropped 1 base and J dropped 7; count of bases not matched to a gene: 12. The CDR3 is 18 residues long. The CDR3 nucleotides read TGCGCCAGCAGCCAAGTGTTCGAGCGGGGGGGCCTCGTCGGGGAGCTGTTTTTT. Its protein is CASSQVFERGGLVGELFF.

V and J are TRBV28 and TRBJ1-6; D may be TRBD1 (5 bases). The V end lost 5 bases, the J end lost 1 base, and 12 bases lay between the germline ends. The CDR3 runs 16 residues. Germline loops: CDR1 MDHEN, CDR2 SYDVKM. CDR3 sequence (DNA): TGTGCCAGCAGTACCGGGGGGGGGTCCTATAATTCACCCCTCCACTTT. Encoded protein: CASSTGGGSYNSPLHF.

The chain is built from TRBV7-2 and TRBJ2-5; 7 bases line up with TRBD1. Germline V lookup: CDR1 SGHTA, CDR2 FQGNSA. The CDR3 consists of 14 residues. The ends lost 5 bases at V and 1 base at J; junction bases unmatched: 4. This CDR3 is CASSATGAQETQYF. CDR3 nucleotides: TGTGCCAGCAGCGCTACAGGGGCCCAAGAGACCCAGTACTTC.

CDR3 in amino acids: CASSQDRQGPLAQYF. DNA for the CDR3: TGTGCCAGCAGCCAAGATCGACAGGGCCCTCTGGCCCAGTACTTC. The V gene is TRBV3-1 (or the pseudogene TRBV3-2), the J gene TRBJ2-5; 7 bases line up with TRBD1. The CDR3 is made up of 15 amino acids. V lost 0 bases and J lost 9; bases outside the gene matches: 10. Per the germline V gene, CDR1 is LGHDT and CDR2 is YNNKEL (reference sequence).

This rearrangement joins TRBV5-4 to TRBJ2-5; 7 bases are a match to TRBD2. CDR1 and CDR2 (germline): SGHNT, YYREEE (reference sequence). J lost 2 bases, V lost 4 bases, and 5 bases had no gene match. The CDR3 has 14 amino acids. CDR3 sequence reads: CASSRGRDQETQYF. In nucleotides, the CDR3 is TGTGCCAGCAGCCGAGGGAGGGATCAAGAGACCCAGTACTTC.

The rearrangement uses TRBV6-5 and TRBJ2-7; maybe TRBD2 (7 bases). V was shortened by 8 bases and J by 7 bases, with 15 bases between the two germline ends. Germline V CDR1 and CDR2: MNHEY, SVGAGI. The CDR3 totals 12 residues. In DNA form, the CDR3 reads TGTGCCAGCGGGAGGGGGACTGGAGAGCAGTACTTC. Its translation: CASGRGTGEQYF.

The CDR3 sequence is CASSQDRGDSANTGELFF. CDR3 coding DNA: TGTGCCAGCAGCCAAGATCGTGGGGACAGCGCGAACACCGGGGAGCTGTTTTTT. The chain employs TRBV4-2 and TRBJ2-2; the match to TRBD1 covers 7 bases. The CDR3 has 18 residues. Losses at the gene ends were 0 bases for V and 0 bases for J; bases not matched to a gene: 7. Per germline, CDR1 LGHNA and CDR2 YNFKEQ.

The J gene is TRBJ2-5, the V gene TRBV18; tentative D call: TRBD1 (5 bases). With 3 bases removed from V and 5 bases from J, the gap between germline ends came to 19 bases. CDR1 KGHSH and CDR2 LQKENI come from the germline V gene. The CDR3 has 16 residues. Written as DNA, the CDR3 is TGTGCCAGCTCACCCTTTCGTCAGGGCAGACCGGAGACCCAGTACTTC. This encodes CASSPFRQGRPETQYF.

CDR3 nucleotides: TGTGCCAGCACCACGGAGGGGGGGCGCACAGATACGCAGTATTTT. As protein: CASTTEGGRTDTQYF. The chain couples TRBV28 to TRBJ2-3, with D tentatively TRBD2 (7 bases). The germline gives CDR1 MDHEN, CDR2 SYDVKM. The ends were cut back, 7 bases at V and 1 base at J, with 15 bases in the middle. The CDR3 has 15 amino acids.

The CDR3 nucleotides read TGCAGCGTTAGCCAGGGGAAGTCCACTGAAGCTTTCTTT. It encodes CSVSQGKSTEAFF. This chain uses TRBV29-1 with TRBJ1-1, with a possible D match to TRBD1 (6 bases). V was shortened by 5 bases and J by 4 bases, with 14 bases between the two germline ends. This CDR3 region has 13 residues. The germline gives CDR1 SQVTM, CDR2 ANQGSEA.

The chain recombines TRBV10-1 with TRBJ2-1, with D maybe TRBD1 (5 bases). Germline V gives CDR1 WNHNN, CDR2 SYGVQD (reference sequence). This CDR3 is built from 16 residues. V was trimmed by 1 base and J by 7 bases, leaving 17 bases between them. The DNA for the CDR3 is TGCGCCAGCAGTGAGTGGGGCCGAATCTCTGGGAATGAGCAGTTCTTC. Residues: CASSEWGRISGNEQFF.

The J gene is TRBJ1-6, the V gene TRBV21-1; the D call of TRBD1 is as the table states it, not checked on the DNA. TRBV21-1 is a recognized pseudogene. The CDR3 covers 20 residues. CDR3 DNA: TGTGCCAGCAGCAAAGTGTCAAGGGGCGTAGGCCTCTCCTATAATTCACCCCTCCACTTT. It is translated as CASSKVSRGVGLSYNSPLHF.

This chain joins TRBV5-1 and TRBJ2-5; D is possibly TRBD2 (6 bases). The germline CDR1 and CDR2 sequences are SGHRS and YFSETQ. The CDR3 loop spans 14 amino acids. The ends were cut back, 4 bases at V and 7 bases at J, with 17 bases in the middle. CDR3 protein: CASSQGLAGGTQYF. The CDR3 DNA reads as TGCGCCAGCAGCCAGGGACTCGCTGGGGGGACCCAGTACTTC. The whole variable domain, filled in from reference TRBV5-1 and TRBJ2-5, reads KAGVTQTPRYLIKTRGQQVTLSCSPISGHRSVSWYQQTPGQGLQFLFEYFSETQRNKGNFPGRFSGRQFSNSRSEMNVSTLELGDSALYLCASSQGLAGGTQYFGPGTRLLVL.

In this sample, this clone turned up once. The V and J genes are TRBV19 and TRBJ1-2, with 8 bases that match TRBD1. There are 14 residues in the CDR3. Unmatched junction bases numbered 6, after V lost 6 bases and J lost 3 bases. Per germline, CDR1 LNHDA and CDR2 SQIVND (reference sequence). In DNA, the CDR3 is TGTGCCAGTAGATCAACAGGGGGGGACTATGGCTACACCTTC. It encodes CASRSTGGDYGYTF.

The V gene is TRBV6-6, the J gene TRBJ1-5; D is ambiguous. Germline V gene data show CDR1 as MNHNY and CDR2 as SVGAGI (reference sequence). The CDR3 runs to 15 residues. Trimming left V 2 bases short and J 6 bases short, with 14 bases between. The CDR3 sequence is CASSYHQVVGQPQHF. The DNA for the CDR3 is TGTGCCAGCAGTTACCACCAGGTAGTAGGTCAGCCCCAGCATTTT.

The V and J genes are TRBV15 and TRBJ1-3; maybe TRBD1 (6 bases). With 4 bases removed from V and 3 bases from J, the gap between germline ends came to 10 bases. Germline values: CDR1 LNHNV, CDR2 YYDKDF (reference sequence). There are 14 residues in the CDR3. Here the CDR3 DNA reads TGTGCCACCAGCACCGGGACAATTGGAAACACCATATATTTT. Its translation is CATSTGTIGNTIYF.

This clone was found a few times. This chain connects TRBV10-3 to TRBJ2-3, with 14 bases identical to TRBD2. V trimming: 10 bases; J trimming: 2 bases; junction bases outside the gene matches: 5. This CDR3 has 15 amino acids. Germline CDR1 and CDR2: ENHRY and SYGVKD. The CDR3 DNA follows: TGTGCCACAGGACTAGCGGGGGGTCCCACAGATACGCAGTATTTT. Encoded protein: CATGLAGGPTDTQYF.

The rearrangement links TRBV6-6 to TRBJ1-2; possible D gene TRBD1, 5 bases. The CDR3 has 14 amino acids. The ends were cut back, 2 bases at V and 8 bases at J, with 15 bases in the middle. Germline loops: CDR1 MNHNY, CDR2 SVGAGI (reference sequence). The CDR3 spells CASSYPEAGGGYTF. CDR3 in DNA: TGTGCCAGCAGTTACCCCGAGGCTGGGGGGGGCTACACCTTC.

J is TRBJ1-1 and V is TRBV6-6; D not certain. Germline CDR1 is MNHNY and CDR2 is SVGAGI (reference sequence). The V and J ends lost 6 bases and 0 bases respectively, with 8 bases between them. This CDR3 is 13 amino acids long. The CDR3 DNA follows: TGTGCCAGCAGACCCGGGGTGAACACTGAAGCTTTCTTT. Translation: CASRPGVNTEAFF.